The T cell receptor beta chain under discussion was sequenced for a study of OX40 agonist ivuxolimab in advanced cancers. Findings of the study overall: The average count of expanded clones was higher among CD8+ T cells than among CD4+. Both CD4+ and CD8+ T cell populations in blood had undergone clonal expansion by week 6 at 0.1 to 3.0 mg/kg.

As for this clone: What it recognizes is unknown.

Data came from immunoSEQ multiplex PCR; TCRdb stores just in-frame clones and leaves some out. The table has around 74,000 clones, around nine tenths seen once. The CDR3 is 15 amino acids. The germline V gene encodes CDR1 SGHRS and CDR2 YFSETQ. Trimming cost V 0 bases and J 0 bases, with 9 bases left between them. The sequences come from CD4+ or CD8+ T cells sorted from blood, collected in a trial of the OX40 agonist ivuxolimab. The chain employs TRBV5-1 and TRBJ1-1; no clear D gene. This clonotype originated in an adult with an advanced solid tumor such as melanoma, head and neck, liver or kidney cancer. CDR3 nucleotide sequence: TGCGCCAGCAGCTTGGTGGGGAGGATGAACACTGAAGCTTTCTTT. Its protein product is CASSLVGRMNTEAFF.